This TCR beta chain was sequenced in a study of T cells in Graves' hyperthyroidism and ophthalmopathy. Whole-study context: Peripheral blood specimens were obtained at initial diagnosis, prior to any treatment. Points from the study as a whole: From stable hyperthyroidism, ophthalmopathy was set apart by a 13 V-J model.

The CDR3 has 13 residues. Trimming left V 2 bases short and J 8 bases short, with 12 bases between. Germline V gives CDR1 SEHNR, CDR2 FQNEAQ (reference sequence). Authors of the study amplified TCR beta CDR3 regions from RNA transcripts. TCR CDR3 regions were first amplified by RT-PCR with HTBI primers. Each CDR3 protein is one row after TCRdb ran MiXCR on the multiplex PCR reads. This sample has some 650,000 distinct CDR3 sequences, with approximately 15% found just once. About this clonotype: Its specificity is not known.

The rearrangement joins TRBV7-9 to TRBJ1-2, with D perhaps matching TRBD1 (5 bases). Input material: blood. The sequence came from a woman aged 35 to 49 with Graves' ophthalmopathy. Here the CDR3 reads CASSLRVRDGYTF. In nucleotides, the CDR3 is TGTGCCAGCAGCTTAAGGGTGCGGGACGGCTACACCTTC.